Listed here are 29 T cell receptor beta chains from one sample, sequenced in a study of blood T cell repertoires in COVID-19. TCRdb keeps only in-frame clones here, not all; method: immunoSEQ multiplex PCR. The repertoire holds 200,000 or so clones, with roughly four fifths as singletons. The sample was PBMCs or T cells enriched from blood (not recorded which). The receptors here all came from a man aged 40-55 years who had recovered from COVID-19.

This sequence joins TRBV5-4 and TRBJ2-7; 9 positions agree with TRBD2. Germline trimming cut 0 bases from V and 0 bases from J; bases unmatched to any gene: 1. The CDR3 totals 15 residues. Germline V gene data show CDR1 as SGHNT and CDR2 as YYREEE (reference sequence). The CDR3 coding sequence is TGTGCCAGCAGCTTGGGCGGGGGGGACTCCTACGAGCAGTACTTC. Translating it yields CASSLGGGDSYEQYF.

The V gene is TRBV10-3, the J gene TRBJ2-1; 9 nucleotides align to TRBD2. The CDR3 is 18 amino acids. The germline V gene encodes CDR1 ENHRY and CDR2 SYGVKD. V was pared by 7 bases and J by 0 bases, with 13 bases of the junction left unmatched. For the CDR3, the DNA is TGTGCCATCACCTCCTTCGCGGCGGGGGGGAGCTCCTACAATGAGCAGTTCTTC. Protein product: CAITSFAAGGSSYNEQFF.

V gene TRBV9 combines with J gene TRBJ1-2; D is unclear. CDR1 is SGDLS and CDR2 is YYNGEE in the germline V gene. The CDR3 spans 12 residues. V was cut by 3 bases and J by 9 bases, with 12 bases left in between. The CDR3: CASSATIMSYTF. CDR3 in DNA: TGTGCCAGCAGCGCCACAATCATGAGCTACACCTTC.

The genes are TRBV12-3 or TRBV12-4 and TRBJ1-2, with 7 bases that match TRBD1. The V segment lost 2 bases and the J segment 5 bases; nucleotides outside the gene matches: 2. The CDR3 is made up of 13 amino acids. CDR3 nucleotides: TGTGCCAGCAGTTTACGACAGGGTTATGGCTACACCTTC. It specifies CASSLRQGYGYTF.

The rearrangement links TRBV5-1 to TRBJ2-1, with 15 bases aligning to TRBD2. CDR1 is SGHRS, CDR2 YFSETQ, per germline. The CDR3 has 17 residues. Unmatched junction bases numbered 5, after V lost 4 bases and J lost 3 bases. The CDR3 sequence is CASSPGLAGGNYNEQFF. The DNA of the CDR3 is TGCGCCAGCAGCCCAGGACTAGCGGGGGGGAACTACAATGAGCAGTTCTTC.

This clone was recorded a few times. The chain carries TRBV4-1 and TRBJ2-1, with D hard to call. Germline CDR1 MGHRA, CDR2 YSYEKL. The CDR3 spans 15 residues. Trimming took off 1 base at V and 0 bases at J, with 7 bases between the two ends. CDR3 in amino acids: CASSQASRSYNEQFF. Here the CDR3 DNA reads TGCGCCAGCAGCCAAGCTTCGCGCTCCTACAATGAGCAGTTCTTC.

This clone was detected a few times. CDR3 loop: CAWSVRSGGVRSGYTF. CDR3 in DNA: TGTGCCTGGAGTGTACGGTCAGGGGGCGTTAGAAGCGGCTACACCTTC. The chain employs TRBV30 and TRBJ1-2, with 8 bases that match TRBD1. The germline V gene has CDR1 GTSNPN and CDR2 SVGIG (reference sequence). The CDR3 loop spans 16 amino acids. V gave up 0 bases and J gave up 8 bases; unmatched junction bases: 14. The whole variable domain, filled in from reference TRBV30 and TRBJ1-2, reads SQTIHQWPATLVQPVGSPLSLECTVEGTSNPNLYWYRQAAGRGLQLLFYSVGIGQISSEVPQNLSASRPQDRQFILSSKKLLLSDSGFYLCAWSVRSGGVRSGYTFGSGTRLTVV.

This rearrangement joins TRBV4-1 to TRBJ1-5; D is unclear. The V gene's germline CDR1 is MGHRA and CDR2 YSYEKL. The length of the CDR3 is 13 residues. The ends were cut back, 4 bases at V and 7 bases at J, with 11 bases in the middle. The CDR3 spells CASSLGVGQPQHF. In DNA form, the CDR3 reads TGCGCCAGCAGCCTCGGTGTGGGCCAGCCCCAGCATTTT.

The CDR3 spells CASSQASGQPQHF. The CDR3 bases are TGTGCCAGCAGCCAAGCATCCGGTCAGCCCCAGCATTTT. This chain joins TRBV6-5 and TRBJ1-5; D call uncertain. Trimming pared 6 bases from V and 6 bases from J, leaving 12 bases between. From germline, CDR1 is MNHEY and CDR2 SVGAGI. This CDR3 contains 13 residues.

Only one count was recorded for this clone. The J gene is TRBJ1-5, the V gene TRBV7-6; tentative D call: TRBD1 (5 bases). CDR3 size: 16 residues. The V gene's germline CDR1 is SGHVS and CDR2 FNYEAQ. Trimming removed 0 bases at V and 9 bases at J, with 18 bases between. The CDR3 is CASSLASGTRASPQHF. CDR3 DNA: TGTGCCAGCAGCTTAGCCTCCGGGACTCGGGCCTCGCCCCAGCATTTT.

This clone was seen a handful of times. V is TRBV25-1 and J is TRBJ1-2, with a tentative D call TRBD1 (5 bases). This CDR3 spans 15 amino acids. With 5 bases removed from V and 1 base from J, the gap between germline ends came to 14 bases. The V gene's germline CDR1 is MGHDK and CDR2 SYGVNS. CDR3 nucleotide sequence: TGTGCCAGCAGTCAGGAGGGGCCACTTAACTATGGCTACACCTTC. It encodes CASSQEGPLNYGYTF.

V is TRBV6-1 and J is TRBJ1-2; D gene unclear. V lost 3 bases and J 1 base, leaving 3 bases between the germline ends. There are 12 residues in the CDR3. Germline loops: CDR1 MNHNS, CDR2 SASEGT. The CDR3 sequence is CASSESNYGYTF. In nucleotides, the CDR3 is TGTGCCAGCAGTGAGAGTAACTATGGCTACACCTTC.

V and J are TRBV5-8 and TRBJ1-1; weak D call: TRBD1 (6 bases). V lost 6 bases, J lost 1 base, and 13 bases lay in between. Germline CDR1 and CDR2: SGHTS and YDEGEE. The CDR3 runs 14 residues. CDR3 region: CASTQGQQNTEAFF. Written as DNA, the CDR3 is TGTGCCAGCACACAGGGTCAACAGAACACTGAAGCTTTCTTT.

This chain uses TRBV6-5 with TRBJ2-1; a possible D gene is TRBD1 (6 bases). The CDR3 runs to 13 residues. Per germline, CDR1 MNHEY and CDR2 SVGAGI. The V gene lost 7 bases and the J gene lost 4 bases, with 11 bases spanning the gap. CDR3 loop: CASTTTGYNEQFF. CDR3 nucleotide sequence: TGTGCCAGCACTACTACAGGGTACAATGAGCAGTTCTTC.

This chain uses TRBV18 with TRBJ1-2; D uncertain. The length of the CDR3 is 15 residues. The V end lost 2 bases, the J end lost 4 bases, and 14 bases lay between the germline ends. Germline V CDR1 and CDR2: KGHSH, LQKENI. CDR3: CASSPSPTEGYGYTF. For the CDR3, the DNA is TGTGCCAGCTCACCAAGTCCGACCGAGGGCTATGGCTACACCTTC.

This clone was seen a handful of times. This chain links TRBV28 with TRBJ1-2; D uncertain. V dropped 4 bases and J dropped 4 bases, with 7 bases sitting between them. From germline, CDR1 is MDHEN and CDR2 SYDVKM. The CDR3 runs 12 residues. CDR3 coding DNA: TGTGCCAGCAGTTCAGTTTTCTATGGCTACACCTTC. It translates to CASSSVFYGYTF.

The DNA for the CDR3 is TGTGCCAGCAGTTCGGGACTTTTCCTCCACTTT. This codes for CASSSGLFLHF. This chain connects TRBV27 to TRBJ1-6, with a weak D call TRBD1 (5 bases). The CDR3 is 11 amino acids. The V gene lost 4 bases and the J gene lost 15 bases, with 10 bases spanning the gap. Germline lookup yields CDR1 MNHEY and CDR2 SMNVEV (reference sequence).

The chain combines TRBV28 with TRBJ2-7; 8 positions match TRBD1. CDR3 length: 14 residues. V trimming: 8 bases; J trimming: 4 bases; junction bases outside the gene matches: 10. CDR1 MDHEN and CDR2 SYDVKM come from the germline V gene. The CDR3 is CASQGAVGSYEQYF. CDR3 sequence (DNA): TGTGCCAGCCAGGGGGCGGTTGGATCTTACGAGCAGTACTTC.

V gene TRBV19 combines with J gene TRBJ2-7; D not certain. The CDR3 extends over 13 amino acids. The germline V gene encodes CDR1 LNHDA and CDR2 SQIVND (reference sequence). V was trimmed by 3 bases and J by 1 base, leaving 7 bases between them. CDR3 protein: CASSISTSYEQYF. CDR3 sequence (DNA): TGTGCCAGTAGTATTTCCACATCCTACGAGCAGTACTTC. Combining the CDR3 with reference TRBV19 and TRBJ2-7 gives the whole variable domain DGGITQSPKYLFRKEGQNVTLSCEQNLNHDAMYWYRQDPGQGLRLIYYSQIVNDFQKGDIAEGYSVSREKKESFPLTVTSAQKNPTAFYLCASSISTSYEQYFGPGTRLTVT.

This clone was seen more than once but under ten times. The chain is built from TRBV29-1 and TRBJ2-7; TRBD1 matches 8 bases. Germline V gene data show CDR1 as SQVTM and CDR2 as ANQGSEA. Unmatched junction bases numbered 10, after V lost 0 bases and J lost 3 bases. The CDR3 contains 16 residues. This chain's CDR3 is CSVEEVSGTGDYEQYF. CDR3 sequence (DNA): TGCAGCGTTGAAGAAGTTTCAGGGACAGGAGACTACGAGCAGTACTTC.

The rearrangement uses TRBV5-8 and TRBJ1-6; D is unresolved. The CDR3 is 14 amino acids. Looked up from germline, CDR1 is SGHTS and CDR2 is YDEGEE. The V and J ends lost 3 bases and 10 bases respectively, with 14 bases between them. The CDR3 region is CASSSGRGWSPLHF. The CDR3 DNA follows: TGTGCCAGCAGCTCCGGACGGGGTTGGTCACCCCTCCACTTT.

The V and J genes are TRBV18 and TRBJ1-2, with D hard to call. The CDR3 length is 15 residues. The V and J ends lost 2 bases and 6 bases respectively, with 16 bases between them. Germline assignment: CDR1 KGHSH and CDR2 LQKENI. The chain's CDR3 is CASSPSNSQPDGYTF. The CDR3 DNA is TGTGCCAGCTCACCAAGTAACAGCCAGCCTGATGGCTACACCTTC. Drawing the rest from reference TRBV18 and TRBJ1-2, the complete variable domain is NAGVMQNPRHLVRRRGQEARLRCSPMKGHSHVYWYRQLPEEGLKFMVYLQKENIIDESGMPKERFSAEFPKEGPSILRIQQVVRGDSAAYFCASSPSNSQPDGYTFGSGTRLTVV.

V and J are TRBV6-5 and TRBJ1-1; TRBD1 might be the D (5 bases). CDR1 is MNHEY, CDR2 SVGAGI, per germline. This CDR3 is built from 14 residues. V lost 2 bases and J lost 0, with 7 bases in between. The CDR3 here is CASSYRGMNTEAFF. The CDR3 nucleotides are TGTGCCAGCAGTTACCGGGGGATGAACACTGAAGCTTTCTTT.

Only a few counts were recorded for this clone. The CDR3 protein is CASSSLLGSQPQHF. Here the CDR3 DNA reads TGTGCCAGCTCATCTTTACTGGGGAGCCAGCCCCAGCATTTT. The V gene is TRBV18, the J gene TRBJ1-5; no clear D. V was clipped by 5 bases and J by 7 bases, with 15 bases between them. CDR3 length equals 14 residues. Germline V gives CDR1 KGHSH, CDR2 LQKENI.

The gene calls are TRBV5-1 and TRBJ1-4; a weak D match, TRBD1 (6 bases). V was clipped by 3 bases and J by 3 bases, with 12 bases between them. Germline-derived CDR1 and CDR2 are SGHRS and YFSETQ. This CDR3 region has 15 residues. The CDR3 sequence: CASSSQGWSNEKLFF. CDR3 nucleotides: TGCGCCAGCAGCTCACAGGGATGGTCTAATGAAAAACTGTTTTTT.

The DNA of the CDR3 is TGTGCCAGCAGCTTAAGTAGGGGGCGATTGGTTGGGCAGTACTTC. Its translation: CASSLSRGRLVGQYF. The genes are TRBV5-5 and TRBJ2-7, with 7 bases identical to TRBD1. V gave up 2 bases and J gave up 9 bases; unmatched junction bases: 14. The CDR3 length is 15 residues. From germline, CDR1 is SGHKS and CDR2 YYEKEE (reference sequence).

The genes are TRBV6-5 and TRBJ1-1; D is unresolved. This CDR3 spans 11 amino acids. V dropped 1 base and J dropped 7 bases, with 4 bases sitting between them. Per germline, CDR1 MNHEY and CDR2 SVGAGI. The CDR3 is CASSYYGEAFF. CDR3 sequence (DNA): TGTGCCAGCAGTTACTACGGTGAAGCTTTCTTT.

This chain connects TRBV7-9 to TRBJ1-1, with D possibly TRBD1 on 6 matching bases. In germline, CDR1 is SEHNR, CDR2 FQNEAQ (reference sequence). CDR3 length: 14 amino acids. The V end lost 5 bases, the J end lost 1 base, and 11 bases lay between the germline ends. The CDR3 region is CASSPGQTNTEAFF. DNA for the CDR3: TGTGCCAGCAGCCCCGGACAGACGAACACTGAAGCTTTCTTT.

The chain couples TRBV6-1 to TRBJ1-2; D unclear. The CDR3 loop spans 17 amino acids. Germline V gives CDR1 MNHNS, CDR2 SASEGT. V dropped 2 bases and J dropped 4 bases, with 20 bases sitting between them. The CDR3 loop reads CASSERPRPPLLYGYTF. CDR3 bases: TGTGCCAGCAGTGAACGCCCCCGTCCTCCGCTACTCTATGGCTACACCTTC.